Below are 19 T cell receptor beta chains sequenced from a single sample in a study of shared clonotypes between healthy human individuals. TCRdb's table, derived via immunoSEQ multiplex PCR, lists solely in-frame clones and lacks some. The sample includes 1.5 million to 2.5 million clones, approximately 94% of them seen just once. Selected positively for CCR7 and CD45RO-negative, naive CD8 cells excluded terminally differentiated effector memory CD45RA+ cells. The sequencing input was naive CD8+ T cells sorted from blood. These receptor sequences come from a man aged 18 to 35 in good health.

This chain uses TRBV4-1 with TRBJ2-1; no reliable D call. CDR3 length: 14 amino acids. Between the trimmed V and J ends, which lost 6 bases and 0 bases, there was a span of 9 bases. Germline lookup yields CDR1 MGHRA and CDR2 YSYEKL. Written as DNA, the CDR3 is TGCGCCAGCAGTAATAAGGACTCCTACAATGAGCAGTTCTTC. Translated, it gives CASSNKDSYNEQFF.

About this clone itself: Other DNA sequences within the sample encode an identical CDR3. The J gene is TRBJ1-5, the V gene TRBV27; D gene ambiguous. Trimming left V 4 bases short and J 0 bases short, with 7 bases between. This CDR3 contains 14 residues. Germline V CDR1 and CDR2: MNHEY, SMNVEV (reference sequence). The CDR3 sequence: CASSSEDSNQPQHF. Written as DNA, the CDR3 is TGTGCCAGCAGTTCAGAAGATAGCAATCAGCCCCAGCATTTT.

The chain has TRBV7-9 and TRBJ2-7, with 7 bases aligning to TRBD1. Germline CDR1 and CDR2: SEHNR and FQNEAQ (reference sequence). CDR3 size: 17 residues. V shed 4 bases, J shed 3 bases, and the junction held 15 bases outside the gene matches. Here the CDR3 reads CASSSHGRQGSLYEQYF. CDR3 in DNA: TGTGCCAGCAGCTCCCACGGAAGACAGGGATCACTCTACGAGCAGTACTTC.

The J gene is TRBJ2-3, the V gene TRBV11-1, with D hard to call. Trimming left V 5 bases short and J 2 bases short, with 11 bases between. The CDR3 contains 14 residues. Germline CDR1 SGHAT, CDR2 FQDESV (reference sequence). The DNA of the CDR3 is TGTGCCAGCAGCGCCCTTTCAAACACAGATACGCAGTATTTT. It codes for CASSALSNTDTQYF.

The J gene is TRBJ2-7, the V gene TRBV28, with D unclear. The V and J ends lost 2 bases and 2 bases respectively, with 7 bases between them. Germline loops: CDR1 MDHEN, CDR2 SYDVKM. The CDR3 loop spans 13 amino acids. The CDR3 loop reads CASSLAYPYEQYF. CDR3 sequence (DNA): TGTGCCAGCAGTTTAGCTTACCCCTACGAGCAGTACTTC.

Only one count was recorded for this clone. The sample carries other DNA sequences with the same CDR3. The genes are TRBV27 and TRBJ1-1, with D hard to call. Trimming pared 2 bases from V and 1 base from J, leaving 8 bases between. There are 14 residues in the CDR3. Germline-derived CDR1 and CDR2 are MNHEY and SMNVEV (reference sequence). CDR3: CASSLRSANTEAFF. CDR3 nucleotide sequence: TGTGCCAGCAGTTTAAGATCCGCGAACACTGAAGCTTTCTTT.

V and J are TRBV5-4 and TRBJ1-1; D is undetermined. The CDR3 covers 17 residues. Germline lookup yields CDR1 SGHNT and CDR2 YYREEE (reference sequence). The ends were cut back, 2 bases at V and 1 base at J, with 18 bases in the middle. CDR3 sequence reads: CASSFWNGSFGNTEAFF. In DNA form, the CDR3 reads TGTGCCAGCAGCTTCTGGAACGGGTCGTTTGGGAACACTGAAGCTTTCTTT.

The V call is TRBV29-1, the J call TRBJ1-1; weak D call: TRBD1 (5 bases). V was shortened by 4 bases and J by 0 bases, with 9 bases between the two germline ends. The CDR3 is 13 residues long. Germline V gene lookup returns CDR1 SQVTM and CDR2 ANQGSEA. The CDR3 region is CSVGGGLNTEAFF. As DNA, the CDR3 is TGCAGCGTTGGGGGGGGATTGAACACTGAAGCTTTCTTT.

V usage is TRBV4-2 and J usage is TRBJ2-7; possibly TRBD1 for D (6 bases). This CDR3 comprises 14 residues. From germline, CDR1 is LGHNA and CDR2 YNFKEQ. V lost 0 bases and J lost 2, with 8 bases in between. The CDR3 is CASSQDPGAYEQYF. In DNA, the CDR3 is TGTGCCAGCAGCCAAGACCCAGGGGCCTACGAGCAGTACTTC.

As regards this clone: This specimen includes other DNA sequences encoding the same CDR3. The CDR3 loop is CASSLVDNEQFF. The CDR3 coding sequence is TGTGCCAGCAGCTTAGTGGACAATGAGCAGTTCTTC. The rearrangement uses TRBV7-6 and TRBJ2-1; D unclear. Germline V gene data show CDR1 as SGHVS and CDR2 as FNYEAQ. V lost 1 base and J 5 bases, leaving 3 bases between the germline ends. This CDR3 has 12 amino acids.

The rearrangement joins TRBV2 to TRBJ1-1; D remains ambiguous. Germline CDR1 and CDR2: SNHLY and FYNNEI. V gave up 10 bases and J gave up 1 base, with 28 bases separating them. The CDR3 has 18 amino acids. The CDR3 nucleotides are TGTGCCACGGGGAGGGCCGATACCCTAATAACTTCGAACACTGAAGCTTTCTTT. Amino acid sequence: CATGRADTLITSNTEAFF.

As concerns this clone: Other DNA sequences within the sample encode an identical CDR3. V usage is TRBV4-1 and J usage is TRBJ2-2; no clear D gene. CDR1 is MGHRA, CDR2 YSYEKL, per germline. Trimming stripped 3 bases from V and 1 base from J, with 9 bases between. This CDR3 region has 15 residues. The CDR3 here is CASSQAAGNTGELFF. The CDR3 DNA reads as TGCGCCAGCAGCCAGGCGGCAGGGAACACCGGGGAGCTGTTTTTT.

CDR3 nucleotide sequence: TGCAGCGTGGACCCCAGGGGCCCGAGAGAAAAAGCTTTCTTT. Amino acids: CSVDPRGPREKAFF. The chain combines TRBV29-1 with TRBJ1-1; TRBD1 might be the D (6 bases). The CDR3 has 14 residues. Trimming removed 6 bases from V and 9 bases from J, with 23 bases in between. Germline V gene lookup returns CDR1 SQVTM and CDR2 ANQGSEA.

This chain connects TRBV6-1 to TRBJ2-5, with 10 bases aligning to TRBD2. CDR1 MNHNS and CDR2 SASEGT come from the germline V gene. The CDR3 is made up of 18 amino acids. Trimming at V came to 2 bases and at J to 5 bases, leaving 14 bases not matched to a gene. The CDR3 DNA follows: TGTGCCAGCAGTGAACACCCCAGCGGGAGGGGAGGAGGGGAGACCCAGTACTTC. This codes for CASSEHPSGRGGGETQYF.

V and J are TRBV6-6 and TRBJ2-5; D may match TRBD1 or TRBD2 (6 bases each). The ends were cut back, 6 bases at V and 5 bases at J, with 19 bases in the middle. The CDR3 spans 15 residues. From germline, CDR1 is MNHNY and CDR2 SVGAGI (reference sequence). CDR3 loop: CASSPRFLGGETQYF. The CDR3 DNA is TGTGCCAGCAGCCCTCGTTTTTTAGGGGGGGAGACCCAGTACTTC.

This chain links TRBV2 with TRBJ2-7; 8 bases line up with TRBD2. V lost 3 bases, J lost 4 bases, and 11 bases stayed unmatched. This CDR3 region has 16 residues. Germline assignment: CDR1 SNHLY and CDR2 FYNNEI. The CDR3 DNA is TGTGCCAGCAGTGAGTTACGGGAGGGCCGGGGGTACGAGCAGTACTTC. It yields the protein CASSELREGRGYEQYF.

CDR3 residues: CASSLNLAGGNTGELFF. The CDR3 DNA reads as TGTGCCAGCAGCTTAAATCTAGCGGGGGGAAACACCGGGGAGCTGTTTTTT. This sequence joins TRBV11-2 and TRBJ2-2; 11 nucleotides line up with TRBD2. This CDR3 comprises 17 residues. V lost 2 bases and J lost 2; bases outside the gene matches: 4. CDR1 and CDR2 from the germline V gene are SGHAT and FQNNGV.

A note on this clone: Other nucleotide sequences from this sample produce the same CDR3. The rearrangement uses TRBV10-2 and TRBJ2-7; D unresolved. CDR1 and CDR2 from the germline V gene are WSHSY and SAAADI. The CDR3 is 13 amino acids. Between the trimmed V and J ends, which lost 3 bases and 1 base, there was a span of 7 bases. The CDR3, as DNA: TGCGCCAGCAGTGAAGGCGGATCCTACGAGCAGTACTTC. Translation: CASSEGGSYEQYF.

V gene TRBV7-9 combines with J gene TRBJ2-3; either TRBD1 or TRBD2 may supply D (5 bases each). This CDR3 is 13 amino acids long. Trimming took off 11 bases at V and 2 bases at J, with 14 bases between the two ends. Germline loops: CDR1 SEHNR, CDR2 FQNEAQ (reference sequence). The CDR3 DNA is TGTGCCCTCAGGGACCTGATCACAGATACGCAGTATTTT. Encoded protein: CALRDLITDTQYF.